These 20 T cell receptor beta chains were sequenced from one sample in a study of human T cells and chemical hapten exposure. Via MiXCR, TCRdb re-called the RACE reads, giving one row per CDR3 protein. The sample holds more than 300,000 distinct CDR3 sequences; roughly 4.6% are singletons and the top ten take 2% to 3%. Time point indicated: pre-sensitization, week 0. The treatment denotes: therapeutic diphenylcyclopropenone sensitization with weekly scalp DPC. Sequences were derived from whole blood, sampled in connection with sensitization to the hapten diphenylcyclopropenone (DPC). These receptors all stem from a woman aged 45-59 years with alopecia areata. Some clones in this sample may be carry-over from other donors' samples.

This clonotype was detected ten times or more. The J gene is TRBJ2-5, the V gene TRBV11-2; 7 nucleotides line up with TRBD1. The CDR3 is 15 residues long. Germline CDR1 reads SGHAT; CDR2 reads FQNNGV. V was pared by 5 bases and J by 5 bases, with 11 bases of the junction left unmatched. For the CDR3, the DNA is TGTGCCAGCAGCACCACGACAGGGAACGGGGAGACCCAGTACTTC. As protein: CASSTTTGNGETQYF.

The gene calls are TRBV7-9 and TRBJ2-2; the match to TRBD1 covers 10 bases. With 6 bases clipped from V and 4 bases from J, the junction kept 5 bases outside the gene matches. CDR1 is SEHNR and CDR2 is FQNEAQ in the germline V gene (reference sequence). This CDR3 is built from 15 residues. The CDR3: CASRPGQGGTGELFF. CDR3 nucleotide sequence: TGTGCCAGCAGACCTGGACAGGGGGGCACCGGGGAGCTGTTTTTT.

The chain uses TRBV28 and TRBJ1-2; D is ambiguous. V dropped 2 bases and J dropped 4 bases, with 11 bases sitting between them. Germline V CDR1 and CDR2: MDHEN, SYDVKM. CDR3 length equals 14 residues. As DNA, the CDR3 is TGTGCCAGCAGTTTAGCAGCAGGAATCTATGGCTACACCTTC. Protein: CASSLAAGIYGYTF.

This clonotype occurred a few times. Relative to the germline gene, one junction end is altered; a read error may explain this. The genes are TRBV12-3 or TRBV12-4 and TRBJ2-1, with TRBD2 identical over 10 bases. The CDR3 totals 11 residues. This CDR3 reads CASTGGGLARF. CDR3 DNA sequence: TGTGCCAGCACCGGGGGGGGACTAGCGCGCTTT.

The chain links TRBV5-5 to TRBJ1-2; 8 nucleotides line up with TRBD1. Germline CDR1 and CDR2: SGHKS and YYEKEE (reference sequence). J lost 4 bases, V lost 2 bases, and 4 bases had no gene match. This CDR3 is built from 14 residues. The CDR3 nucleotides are TGTGCCAGCAGCTTTGGGCAGGGGGCCTATGGCTACACCTTC. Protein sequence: CASSFGQGAYGYTF.

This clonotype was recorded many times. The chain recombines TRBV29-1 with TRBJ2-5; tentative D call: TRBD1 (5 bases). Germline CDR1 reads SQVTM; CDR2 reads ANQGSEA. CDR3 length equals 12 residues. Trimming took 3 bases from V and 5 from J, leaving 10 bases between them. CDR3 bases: TGCAGCGTTGATCAGGGTAGGGAGACCCAGTACTTC. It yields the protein CSVDQGRETQYF. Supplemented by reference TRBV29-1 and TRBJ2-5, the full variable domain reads SAVISQKPSRDICQRGTSLTIQCQVDSQVTMMFWYRQQPGQSLTLIATANQGSEATYESGFVIDKFPISRPNLTFSTLTVSNMSPEDSSIYLCSVDQGRETQYFGPGTRLLVL.

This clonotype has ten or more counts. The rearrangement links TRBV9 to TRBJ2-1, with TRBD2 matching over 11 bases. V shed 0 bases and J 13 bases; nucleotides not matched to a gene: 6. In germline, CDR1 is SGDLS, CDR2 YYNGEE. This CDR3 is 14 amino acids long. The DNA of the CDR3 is TGTGCCAGCAGCGTAGATAGCGGGGGGGCGTCACAGTTCTTC. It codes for CASSVDSGGASQFF.

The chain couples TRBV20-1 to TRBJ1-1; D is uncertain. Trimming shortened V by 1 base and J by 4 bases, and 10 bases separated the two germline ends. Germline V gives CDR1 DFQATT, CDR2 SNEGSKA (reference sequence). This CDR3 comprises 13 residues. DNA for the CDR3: TGCAGTGCTAGAGGGGCGTCGGGCACTGAAGCTTTCTTT. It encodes CSARGASGTEAFF.

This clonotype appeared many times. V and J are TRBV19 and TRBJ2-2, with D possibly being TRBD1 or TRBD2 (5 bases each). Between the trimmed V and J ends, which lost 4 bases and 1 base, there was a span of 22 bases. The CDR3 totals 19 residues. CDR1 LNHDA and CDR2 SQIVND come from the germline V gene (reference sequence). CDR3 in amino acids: CASSKRVGPSRVNTGELFF. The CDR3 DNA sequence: TGTGCCAGTAGTAAAAGGGTGGGACCCTCCAGGGTGAACACCGGGGAGCTGTTTTTT.

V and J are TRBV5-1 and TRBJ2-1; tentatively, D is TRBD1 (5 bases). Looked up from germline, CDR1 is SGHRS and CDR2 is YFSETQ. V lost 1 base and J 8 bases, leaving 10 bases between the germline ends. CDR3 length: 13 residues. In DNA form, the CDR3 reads TGCGCCAGCAGCTTGTCAGGGAACTATGAGCAGTTCTTC. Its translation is CASSLSGNYEQFF. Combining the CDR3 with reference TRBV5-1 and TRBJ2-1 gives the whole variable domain KAGVTQTPRYLIKTRGQQVTLSCSPISGHRSVSWYQQTPGQGLQFLFEYFSETQRNKGNFPGRFSGRQFSNSRSEMNVSTLELGDSALYLCASSLSGNYEQFFGPGTRLTVL.

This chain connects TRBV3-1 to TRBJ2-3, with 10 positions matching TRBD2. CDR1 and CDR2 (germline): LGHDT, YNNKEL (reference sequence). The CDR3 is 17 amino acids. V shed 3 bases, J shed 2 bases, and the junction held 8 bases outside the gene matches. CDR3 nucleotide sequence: TGTGCCAGCAGCCATTTCCTAGCGGGGGAAACCACAGATACGCAGTATTTT. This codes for CASSHFLAGETTDTQYF.

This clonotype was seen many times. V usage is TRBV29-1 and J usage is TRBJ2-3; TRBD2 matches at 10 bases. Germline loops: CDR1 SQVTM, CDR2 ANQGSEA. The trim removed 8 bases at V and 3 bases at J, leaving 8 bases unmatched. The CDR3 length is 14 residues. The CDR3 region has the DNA TGCAGCCTTCTAGCGGGAGTAGCGACAGATACGCAGTATTTT. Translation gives CSLLAGVATDTQYF.

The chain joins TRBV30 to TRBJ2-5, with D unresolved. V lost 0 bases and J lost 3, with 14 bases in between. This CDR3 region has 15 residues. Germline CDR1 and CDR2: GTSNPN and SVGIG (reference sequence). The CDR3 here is CAWSVGLAVEETQYF. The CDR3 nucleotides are TGTGCCTGGAGTGTCGGGTTGGCGGTGGAAGAGACCCAGTACTTC.

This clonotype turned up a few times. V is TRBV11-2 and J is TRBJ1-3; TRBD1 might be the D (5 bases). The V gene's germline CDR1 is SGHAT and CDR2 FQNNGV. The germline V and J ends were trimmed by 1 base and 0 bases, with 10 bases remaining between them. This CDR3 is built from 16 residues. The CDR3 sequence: CASSLAGDPSGNTIYF. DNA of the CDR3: TGTGCCAGCAGCTTAGCGGGGGATCCCTCTGGAAACACCATATATTTT. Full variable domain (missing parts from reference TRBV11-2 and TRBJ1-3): EAGVAQSPRYKIIEKRQSVAFWCNPISGHATLYWYQQILGQGPKLLIQFQNNGVVDDSQLPKDRFSAERLKGVDSTLKIQPAKLEDSAVYLCASSLAGDPSGNTIYFGEGSWLTVV.

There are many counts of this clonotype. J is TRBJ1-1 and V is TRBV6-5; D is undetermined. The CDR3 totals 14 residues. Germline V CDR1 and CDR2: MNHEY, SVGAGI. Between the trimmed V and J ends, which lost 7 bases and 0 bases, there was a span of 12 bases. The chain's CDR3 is CASKGIGVNTEAFF. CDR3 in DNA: TGTGCCAGCAAAGGAATCGGAGTGAACACTGAAGCTTTCTTT.

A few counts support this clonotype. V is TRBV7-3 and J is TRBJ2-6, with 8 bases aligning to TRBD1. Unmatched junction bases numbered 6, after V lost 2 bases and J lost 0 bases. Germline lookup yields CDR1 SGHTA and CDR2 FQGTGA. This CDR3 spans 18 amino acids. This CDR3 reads CASSLFARGLSGANVLTF. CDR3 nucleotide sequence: TGTGCCAGCAGCTTATTTGCCAGGGGGCTCTCTGGGGCCAACGTCCTGACTTTC.

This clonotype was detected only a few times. CDR3: CASSYVPGHEQFF. The CDR3 DNA reads as TGTGCCAGCAGTTACGTCCCGGGCCATGAGCAGTTCTTC. This chain connects TRBV6-5 to TRBJ2-1; no reliable D call. Germline values: CDR1 MNHEY, CDR2 SVGAGI. The CDR3 runs to 13 residues. Trimming stripped 2 bases from V and 8 bases from J, with 10 bases between.

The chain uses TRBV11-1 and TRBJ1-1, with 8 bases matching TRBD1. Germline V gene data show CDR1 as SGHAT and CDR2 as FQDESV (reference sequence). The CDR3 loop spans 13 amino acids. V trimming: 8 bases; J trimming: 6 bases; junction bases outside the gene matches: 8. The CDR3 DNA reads TGTGCCAGCCGTGGACAGGGAAAAGCTGAAGCTTTCTTT. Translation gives CASRGQGKAEAFF.

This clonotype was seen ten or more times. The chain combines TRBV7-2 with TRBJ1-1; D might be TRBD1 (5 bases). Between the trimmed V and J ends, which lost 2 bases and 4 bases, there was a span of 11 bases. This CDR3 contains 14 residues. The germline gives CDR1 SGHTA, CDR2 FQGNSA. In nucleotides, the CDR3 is TGTGCCAGCAGCTTAAAGGGGAAGGGCACTGAAGCTTTCTTT. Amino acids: CASSLKGKGTEAFF.

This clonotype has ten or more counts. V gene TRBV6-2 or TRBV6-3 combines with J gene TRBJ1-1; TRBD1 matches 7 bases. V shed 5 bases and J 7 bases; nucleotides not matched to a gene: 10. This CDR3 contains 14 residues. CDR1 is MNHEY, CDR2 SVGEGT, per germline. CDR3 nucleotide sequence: TGTGCCAGCAGTCAGCCCTGGGACAGTTATGAAGCTTTCTTT. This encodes CASSQPWDSYEAFF.